A single sample gave rise to the 31 T cell receptor beta chains below, sequenced in a study of cytomegalovirus exposure and HLA in healthy donors. Primers for the PCR totalled 60 Vbeta and 13 Jbeta. Produced via immunoSEQ multiplex PCR; TCRdb's table is partial and in-frame only. The table has some 180,000 clones, about 10% seen once. Material: PBMCs. The receptor source for this set is a woman in her 30s in good health and CMV-seropositive.

This clone has just a few counts. V is TRBV20-1 and J is TRBJ2-3; no clear D. Trimming took off 6 bases at V and 3 bases at J, with 7 bases between the two ends. Per germline, CDR1 DFQATT and CDR2 SNEGSKA (reference sequence). CDR3 size: 11 residues. CDR3: CSAILTDTQYF. CDR3 DNA sequence: TGCAGTGCAATCCTTACAGATACGCAGTATTTT.

The chain recombines TRBV18 with TRBJ1-1, with 7 bases lining up with TRBD1. J gave up 2 bases and V 8 bases, and 5 bases lay outside the gene matches. The CDR3 is 13 residues long. CDR1 KGHSH and CDR2 LQKENI come from the germline V gene. Written as DNA, the CDR3 is TGTGCCAGCAGACAGGGTGATAACACTGAAGCTTTCTTT. Translated: CASRQGDNTEAFF.

CDR3 sequence reads: CAWRWREGLLRSSTDTQYF. The CDR3 DNA follows: TGTGCCTGGAGATGGCGGGAGGGCCTACTCAGATCTAGCACAGATACGCAGTATTTT. The rearrangement joins TRBV30 to TRBJ2-3; TRBD2 matches at 9 bases. CDR1 is GTSNPN and CDR2 is SVGIG in the germline V gene (reference sequence). The trim removed 3 bases at V and 0 bases at J, leaving 16 bases unmatched. The CDR3 runs 19 residues. Combining the CDR3 with reference TRBV30 and TRBJ2-3 gives the whole variable domain SQTIHQWPATLVQPVGSPLSLECTVEGTSNPNLYWYRQAAGRGLQLLFYSVGIGQISSEVPQNLSASRPQDRQFILSSKKLLLSDSGFYLCAWRWREGLLRSSTDTQYFGPGTRLTVL.

The chain combines TRBV2 with TRBJ2-1; 11 positions match TRBD2. The CDR3 spans 14 residues. Germline V gene lookup returns CDR1 SNHLY and CDR2 FYNNEI. Losses at the gene ends were 6 bases for V and 8 bases for J; bases not matched to a gene: 6. The CDR3 coding sequence is TGTGCCAGCAGAGAAACTAGCGGGAGCGATGAGCAGTTCTTC. This codes for CASRETSGSDEQFF.

The table lists this clone with a few counts. This rearrangement joins TRBV9 to TRBJ2-4; possibly TRBD2 for D (5 bases). CDR3 length equals 14 residues. Germline V gene sequence: CDR1 SGDLS, CDR2 YYNGEE. Trimming pared 3 bases from V and 1 base from J, leaving 8 bases between. The CDR3, as DNA: TGTGCCAGCAGCGGGAGGCAGGCCAAAAACATTCAGTACTTC. Amino acid sequence: CASSGRQAKNIQYF.

The rearrangement links TRBV7-3 to TRBJ1-2; D uncertain. Germline V CDR1 and CDR2: SGHTA, FQGTGA. The CDR3 covers 17 residues. The V end lost 5 bases, the J end lost 0 bases, and 19 bases lay between the germline ends. CDR3 DNA: TGTGCCAGCAGCCCTAGCCCAACCGGGTTAGCTAACTATGGCTACACCTTC. Translation gives CASSPSPTGLANYGYTF. Full variable domain (rest looked up from reference TRBV7-3 and TRBJ1-2): GAGVSQTPSNKVTEKGKYVELRCDPISGHTALYWYRQSLGQGPEFLIYFQGTGAADDSGLPNDRFFAVRPEGSVSTLKIQRTERGDSAVYLCASSPSPTGLANYGYTFGSGTRLTVV.

This clone was counted between two and nine times. The chain combines TRBV25-1 with TRBJ1-4; 7 bases fit TRBD1. The CDR3 totals 15 residues. With 6 bases clipped from V and 0 bases from J, the junction kept 4 bases outside the gene matches. CDR1 MGHDK and CDR2 SYGVNS come from the germline V gene. Here the CDR3 DNA reads TGTGCCAGCAGGCTGGGACAGACAACTAATGAAAAACTGTTTTTT. Protein product: CASRLGQTTNEKLFF.

The V and J genes are TRBV4-1 and TRBJ1-5; D not certain. V was cut by 4 bases and J by 4 bases, with 17 bases left in between. This CDR3 is built from 16 residues. Germline V gene sequence: CDR1 MGHRA, CDR2 YSYEKL. The CDR3 spells CASSLAGTADNQPQHF. The CDR3 nucleotides read TGCGCCAGCAGCCTAGCTGGAACGGCGGATAATCAGCCCCAGCATTTT.

The rearrangement links TRBV29-1 to TRBJ1-1, with D unclear. The CDR3 totals 13 residues. V lost 0 bases to trimming and J lost 2 bases, with 7 bases between them. Germline-derived CDR1 and CDR2 are SQVTM and ANQGSEA. Here the CDR3 DNA reads TGCAGCGTTGAAGACCAGGTAAACACTGAAGCTTTCTTT. This sequence encodes CSVEDQVNTEAFF.

This clone was detected only a few times. The chain has TRBV10-1 and TRBJ1-5; D call uncertain. CDR3 length equals 13 residues. The ends were cut back, 3 bases at V and 6 bases at J, with 9 bases in the middle. Germline CDR1 is WNHNN and CDR2 is SYGVQD (reference sequence). CDR3 in amino acids: CASSELEGQPQHF. DNA for the CDR3: TGCGCCAGCAGTGAATTAGAGGGTCAGCCCCAGCATTTT.

CDR3 region: CASSQDIWRQGLEAFF. The DNA of the CDR3 is TGCGCCAGCAGCCAAGATATCTGGCGACAGGGGCTAGAAGCTTTCTTT. The chain combines TRBV4-1 with TRBJ1-1; 8 bases line up with TRBD1. This CDR3 contains 16 residues. V dropped 0 bases and J dropped 8; count of bases not matched to a gene: 11. Germline assignment: CDR1 MGHRA and CDR2 YSYEKL.

There are a few counts of this clone. The gene calls are TRBV4-1 and TRBJ2-7, with 10 positions matching TRBD2. Trimming removed 2 bases from V and 4 bases from J; junction bases left unmatched: 8. Germline V gene lookup returns CDR1 MGHRA and CDR2 YSYEKL. The CDR3 has 16 residues. The CDR3: CASSQQLSGRAYEQYF. DNA for the CDR3: TGCGCCAGCAGCCAACAATTGAGCGGGAGGGCTTACGAGCAGTACTTC.

The gene calls are TRBV6-6 and TRBJ1-5, with 7 bases identical to TRBD1. The trim removed 7 bases at V and 4 bases at J, leaving 13 bases unmatched. CDR1 and CDR2 (germline): MNHNY, SVGAGI (reference sequence). The CDR3 loop spans 16 amino acids. CDR3: CASITGEQRANQPQHF. CDR3 in DNA: TGTGCCAGCATCACAGGGGAACAGAGGGCTAATCAGCCCCAGCATTTT.

The chain has TRBV5-6 and TRBJ1-2, with 9 bases that match TRBD1. The V gene end was trimmed by 4 bases and the J gene end by 4 bases; junction bases not matched to a gene: 5. The CDR3 is made up of 14 amino acids. Germline V gives CDR1 SGHDT, CDR2 YYEEEE. The CDR3 DNA reads as TGTGCCAGCAGCCTCCAGACAGGGGGCTATGGCTACACCTTC. Protein product: CASSLQTGGYGYTF.

This clone was seen only a few times. The rearrangement uses TRBV5-1 and TRBJ1-1, with 7 bases matching TRBD1. The germline V gene encodes CDR1 SGHRS and CDR2 YFSETQ. V gave up 5 bases and J gave up 1 base; unmatched junction bases: 5. The CDR3 contains 14 residues. CDR3 region: CASRQGQENTEAFF. CDR3 coding DNA: TGCGCCAGCAGGCAAGGACAGGAGAACACTGAAGCTTTCTTT.

A few counts support this clone. The rearrangement joins TRBV6-5 to TRBJ2-1, with D perhaps TRBD2 (5 bases). CDR3 length: 12 residues. Germline CDR1 MNHEY, CDR2 SVGAGI. V shed 6 bases and J shed 7 bases, with 10 bases lying between them. The CDR3 region is CASSLTGNEQFF. CDR3 sequence (DNA): TGTGCCAGCAGCCTTACGGGGAATGAGCAGTTCTTC.

This clone was seen only a few times. V and J are TRBV5-4 and TRBJ2-7; TRBD1 aligns across 9 bases. Germline-derived CDR1 and CDR2 are SGHNT and YYREEE (reference sequence). The CDR3 is 14 residues long. J lost 7 bases, V lost 0 bases, and 5 bases had no gene match. The CDR3 reads CASSLGTGVGEQYF. CDR3 coding DNA: TGTGCCAGCAGCTTGGGGACAGGGGTAGGAGAGCAGTACTTC.

The genes are TRBV6-1 and TRBJ1-5; D is possibly TRBD1 (5 bases). Germline CDR1 MNHNS, CDR2 SASEGT. The CDR3 is made up of 13 amino acids. V was pared by 6 bases and J by 6 bases, with 12 bases between. CDR3 amino acids: CASRFRVGQPQHF. DNA of the CDR3: TGTGCCAGCAGATTCAGGGTAGGTCAGCCCCAGCATTTT.

CDR3 nucleotides: TGTGCCAGCAGTGAACTAGGGGTCACAGATACGCAGTATTTT. Protein: CASSELGVTDTQYF. The rearrangement uses TRBV6-1 and TRBJ2-3, with D perhaps TRBD1 (5 bases). Per the germline V gene, CDR1 is MNHNS and CDR2 is SASEGT. There are 14 residues in the CDR3. Between the trimmed V and J ends, which lost 2 bases and 2 bases, there was a span of 8 bases.

The chain couples TRBV18 to TRBJ1-1, with a weak D call TRBD1 (6 bases). The CDR3 contains 14 residues. The germline CDR1 and CDR2 sequences are KGHSH and LQKENI. Trimming took 6 bases from V and 3 from J, leaving 14 bases between them. In DNA, the CDR3 is TGTGCCAGCTCTCTCCAGACAGGACACACTGAAGCTTTCTTT. Its translation is CASSLQTGHTEAFF. The complete variable domain, with remaining parts taken from reference TRBV18 and TRBJ1-1, reads NAGVMQNPRHLVRRRGQEARLRCSPMKGHSHVYWYRQLPEEGLKFMVYLQKENIIDESGMPKERFSAEFPKEGPSILRIQQVVRGDSAAYFCASSLQTGHTEAFFGQGTRLTVV.

The chain recombines TRBV29-1 with TRBJ2-2, with D tentatively TRBD1 (6 bases). V shed 6 bases and J shed 0 bases, with 14 bases lying between them. Germline-derived CDR1 and CDR2 are SQVTM and ANQGSEA. CDR3 size: 15 residues. CDR3 region: CSVVGQTANTGELFF. CDR3 in DNA: TGCAGCGTCGTAGGACAGACGGCGAACACCGGGGAGCTGTTTTTT.

The gene calls are TRBV7-9 and TRBJ2-1, with 8 bases that match TRBD1. Trimming cost V 4 bases and J 8 bases; bases outside gene matches: 10. The germline gives CDR1 SEHNR, CDR2 FQNEAQ (reference sequence). The CDR3 covers 15 residues. CDR3: CASSSLDRERDEQFF. The CDR3 bases are TGTGCCAGCAGCTCCCTGGACAGGGAGAGGGATGAGCAGTTCTTC. Looking up the rest from reference TRBV7-9 and TRBJ2-1 gives the full variable domain: DTGVSQNPRHKITKRGQNVTFRCDPISEHNRLYWYRQTLGQGPEFLTYFQNEAQLEKSRLLSDRFSAERPKGSFSTLEIQRTEQGDSAMYLCASSSLDRERDEQFFGPGTRLTVL.

The chain is built from TRBV14 and TRBJ2-2; 11 nucleotides match TRBD2. Germline lookup yields CDR1 SGHDN and CDR2 FVKESK. The CDR3 is 17 residues long. V lost 2 bases to trimming and J lost 5 bases; unmatched junction nucleotides: 7. The CDR3 DNA follows: TGTGCCAGCAGCCAATACGGGACTAGCGGAGGGACCGGGGAGCTGTTTTTT. Its translation: CASSQYGTSGGTGELFF. The whole variable domain, remainder taken from reference TRBV14 and TRBJ2-2, is EAGVTQFPSHSVIEKGQTVTLRCDPISGHDNLYWYRRVMGKEIKFLLHFVKESKQDESGMPNNRFLAERTGGTYSTLKVQPAELEDSGVYFCASSQYGTSGGTGELFFGEGSRLTVL.

The J gene is TRBJ2-3, the V gene TRBV7-2; D perhaps matches TRBD2 (5 bases). The length of the CDR3 is 13 residues. Germline V gives CDR1 SGHTA, CDR2 FQGNSA. Trimming took 6 bases from V and 5 from J, leaving 12 bases between them. CDR3 in DNA: TGTGCCAGCAGTCTTCTACGGGGAGATACGCAGTATTTT. Translating gives CASSLLRGDTQYF. The whole variable domain, remainder taken from reference TRBV7-2 and TRBJ2-3, is GAGVSQSPSNKVTEKGKDVELRCDPISGHTALYWYRQSLGQGLEFLIYFQGNSAPDKSGLPSDRFSAERTGGSVSTLTIQRTQQEDSAVYLCASSLLRGDTQYFGPGTRLTVL.

This chain connects TRBV9 to TRBJ1-2; TRBD1 matches 10 bases. The CDR3 length is 16 residues. Unmatched junction bases numbered 8, after V lost 2 bases and J lost 4 bases. The germline V gene encodes CDR1 SGDLS and CDR2 YYNGEE. The CDR3 DNA sequence: TGTGCCAGCAGCGTTGATCCCGGACAGGGGGGCTATGGCTACACCTTC. It codes for CASSVDPGQGGYGYTF.

This clone has a handful of counts. The V and J genes are TRBV5-4 and TRBJ2-7; 7 nucleotides match TRBD2. CDR3 length: 15 amino acids. Losses at the gene ends were 4 bases for V and 2 bases for J; bases not matched to a gene: 9. Germline loops: CDR1 SGHNT, CDR2 YYREEE (reference sequence). The CDR3 spells CASSRTSAMTYEQYF. The CDR3 DNA reads as TGTGCCAGCAGCCGGACTAGTGCAATGACCTACGAGCAGTACTTC.

The chain carries TRBV7-2 and TRBJ2-5, with TRBD1 matching over 9 bases. V lost 1 base and J lost 5; bases outside the gene matches: 11. Germline V gene data show CDR1 as SGHTA and CDR2 as FQGNSA. CDR3 length equals 17 residues. CDR3 sequence (DNA): TGTGCCAGCAGCTTAGGGGACAGGGTACACAGGTGGGAGACCCAGTACTTC. Residues: CASSLGDRVHRWETQYF.

The chain employs TRBV7-9 and TRBJ2-7; TRBD2 agrees at 8 bases. Germline-derived CDR1 and CDR2 are SEHNR and FQNEAQ (reference sequence). The trim removed 9 bases at V and 1 base at J, leaving 5 bases unmatched. CDR3 size: 13 residues. CDR3 sequence reads: CASGLALSYEQYF. The DNA of the CDR3 is TGTGCCAGTGGACTAGCCCTTTCCTACGAGCAGTACTTC.

This sequence joins TRBV2 and TRBJ1-2; a weak D match, TRBD1 (6 bases). V was trimmed by 5 bases and J by 1 base, leaving 11 bases between them. CDR1 is SNHLY, CDR2 FYNNEI, per germline. The CDR3 is 14 residues long. CDR3 nucleotides: TGTGCCAGCAGTCCCCGGACAGTTAACTATGGCTACACCTTC. This translates into CASSPRTVNYGYTF.

This chain joins TRBV6-6 and TRBJ1-5, with 8 bases that match TRBD1. Per germline, CDR1 MNHNY and CDR2 SVGAGI (reference sequence). The trim removed 5 bases at V and 2 bases at J, leaving 5 bases unmatched. The CDR3 spans 15 residues. The CDR3 DNA sequence: TGTGCCAGCAGTAACGGGGGACAGGGCAATCAGCCCCAGCATTTT. This sequence encodes CASSNGGQGNQPQHF.

The chain has TRBV6-1 and TRBJ1-2; D is possibly TRBD1 (5 bases). V lost 3 bases and J 3 bases, leaving 8 bases between the germline ends. Looked up from germline, CDR1 is MNHNS and CDR2 is SASEGT. The CDR3 loop spans 13 amino acids. CDR3 sequence: CASSDRADYGYTF. CDR3 coding DNA: TGTGCCAGCAGTGACAGGGCGGACTATGGCTACACCTTC.